The clone carrying this TCR beta chain has more than one count but fewer than ten. No antigen is known for it. This sample was included in a study of T cells in Graves' hyperthyroidism and ophthalmopathy. Study-wide points: Stable hyperthyroidism was told apart from ophthalmopathy by a model built on 13 V-J features.

It was RNA transcripts that yielded the amplified TCR beta CDR3 regions. The HTBI primer set drove a first-round RT-PCR of the TCR CDR3. TCRdb re-called the multiplex PCR reads with MiXCR, one entry per CDR3 protein. The sample lists a few hundred thousand distinct CDR3 sequences; approximately 14% were seen once. J lost 4 bases, V lost 5 bases, and 11 bases had no gene match. The CDR3 has 16 amino acids. Germline V gives CDR1 SGHTA, CDR2 FQGTGA. The chain employs TRBV7-3 and TRBJ2-3; 8 bases match TRBD1. This receptor was taken from a woman in her twenties or thirties with Graves' hyperthyroidism. Sequenced: blood. The CDR3 protein is CASSENGQGDSDTQYF. The CDR3 region has the DNA TGTGCCAGCAGCGAAAACGGACAGGGAGATTCAGATACGCAGTATTTT.